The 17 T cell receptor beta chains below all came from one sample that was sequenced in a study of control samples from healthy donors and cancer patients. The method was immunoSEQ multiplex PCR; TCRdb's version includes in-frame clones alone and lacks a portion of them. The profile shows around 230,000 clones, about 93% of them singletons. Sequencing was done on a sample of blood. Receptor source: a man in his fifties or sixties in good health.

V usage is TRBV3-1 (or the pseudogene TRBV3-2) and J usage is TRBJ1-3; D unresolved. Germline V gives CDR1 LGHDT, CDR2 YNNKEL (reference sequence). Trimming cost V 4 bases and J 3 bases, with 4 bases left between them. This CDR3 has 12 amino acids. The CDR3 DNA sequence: TGTGCCAGCAGCCCGAATGGAAACACCATATATTTT. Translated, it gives CASSPNGNTIYF.

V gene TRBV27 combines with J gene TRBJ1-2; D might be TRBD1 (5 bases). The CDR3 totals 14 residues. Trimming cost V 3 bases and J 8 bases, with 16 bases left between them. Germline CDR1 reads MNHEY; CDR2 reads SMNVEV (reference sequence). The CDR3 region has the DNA TGTGCCAGCAGTTTGGCGGGACGAAACGCGGGCTACACCTTC. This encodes CASSLAGRNAGYTF.

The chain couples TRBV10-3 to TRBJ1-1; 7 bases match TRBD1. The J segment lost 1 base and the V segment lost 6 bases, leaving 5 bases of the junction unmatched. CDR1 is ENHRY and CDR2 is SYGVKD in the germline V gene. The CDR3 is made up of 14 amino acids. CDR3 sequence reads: CAIRSGQKNTEAFF. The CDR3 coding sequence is TGTGCCATCAGGTCGGGACAGAAGAACACTGAAGCTTTCTTT.

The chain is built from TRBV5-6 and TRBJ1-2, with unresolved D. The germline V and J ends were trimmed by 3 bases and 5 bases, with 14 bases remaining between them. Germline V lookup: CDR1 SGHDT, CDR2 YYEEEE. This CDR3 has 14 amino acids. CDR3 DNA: TGTGCCAGCAGCTACCCTCCTAGTGAGTATGGCTACACCTTC. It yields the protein CASSYPPSEYGYTF.

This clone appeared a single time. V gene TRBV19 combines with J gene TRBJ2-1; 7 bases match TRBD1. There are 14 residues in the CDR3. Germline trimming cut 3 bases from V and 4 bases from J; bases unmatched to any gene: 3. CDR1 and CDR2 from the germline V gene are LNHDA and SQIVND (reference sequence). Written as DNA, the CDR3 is TGTGCCAGTAGTATTGGACAGGCATACAATGAGCAGTTCTTC. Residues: CASSIGQAYNEQFF.

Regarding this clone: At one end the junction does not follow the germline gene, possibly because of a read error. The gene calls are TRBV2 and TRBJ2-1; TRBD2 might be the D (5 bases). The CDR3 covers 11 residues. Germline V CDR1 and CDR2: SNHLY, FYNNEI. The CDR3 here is CASSESGYGVF. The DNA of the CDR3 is TGTGCCAGCAGTGAATCGGGGTACGGGGTCTTC.

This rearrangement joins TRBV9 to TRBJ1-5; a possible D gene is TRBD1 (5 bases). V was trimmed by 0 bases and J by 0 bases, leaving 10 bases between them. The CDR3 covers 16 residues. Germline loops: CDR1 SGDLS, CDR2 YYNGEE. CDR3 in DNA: TGTGCCAGCAGCGTAGGGGGGACCTATAGCAATCAGCCCCAGCATTTT. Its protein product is CASSVGGTYSNQPQHF.

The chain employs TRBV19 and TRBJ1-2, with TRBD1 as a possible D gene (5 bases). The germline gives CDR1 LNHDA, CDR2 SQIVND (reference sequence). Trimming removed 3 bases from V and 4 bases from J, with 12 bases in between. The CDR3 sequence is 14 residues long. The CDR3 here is CASSISGRTYGYTF. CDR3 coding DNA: TGTGCCAGTAGTATCTCGGGACGGACCTATGGCTACACCTTC. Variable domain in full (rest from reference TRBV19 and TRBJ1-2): DGGITQSPKYLFRKEGQNVTLSCEQNLNHDAMYWYRQDPGQGLRLIYYSQIVNDFQKGDIAEGYSVSREKKESFPLTVTSAQKNPTAFYLCASSISGRTYGYTFGSGTRLTVV.

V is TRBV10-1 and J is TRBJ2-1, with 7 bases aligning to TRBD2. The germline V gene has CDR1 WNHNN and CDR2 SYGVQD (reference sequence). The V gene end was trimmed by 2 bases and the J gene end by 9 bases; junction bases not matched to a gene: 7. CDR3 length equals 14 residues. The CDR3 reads CASSERGGIAEQFF. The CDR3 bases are TGCGCCAGCAGTGAGCGCGGGGGAATAGCTGAGCAGTTCTTC.

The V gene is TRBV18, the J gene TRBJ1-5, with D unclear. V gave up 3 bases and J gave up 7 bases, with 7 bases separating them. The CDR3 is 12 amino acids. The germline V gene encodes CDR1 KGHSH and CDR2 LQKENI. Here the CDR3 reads CASSPREQPQHF. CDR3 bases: TGTGCCAGCTCACCGCGAGAACAGCCCCAGCATTTT.

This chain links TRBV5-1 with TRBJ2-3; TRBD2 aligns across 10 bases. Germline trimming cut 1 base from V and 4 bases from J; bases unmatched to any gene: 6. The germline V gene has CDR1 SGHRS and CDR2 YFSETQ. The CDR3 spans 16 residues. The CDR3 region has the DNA TGCGCCAGCAGCTTGTTAGCGGGGGGTCCAGCAGATACGCAGTATTTT. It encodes CASSLLAGGPADTQYF.

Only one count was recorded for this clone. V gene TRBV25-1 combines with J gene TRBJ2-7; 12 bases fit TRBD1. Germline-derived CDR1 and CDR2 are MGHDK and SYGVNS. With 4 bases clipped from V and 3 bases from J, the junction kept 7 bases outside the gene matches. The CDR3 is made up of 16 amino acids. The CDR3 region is CASSGPGQGALYEQYV. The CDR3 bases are TGTGCCAGCAGTGGTCCGGGACAGGGGGCCCTCTACGAGCAGTACGTC.

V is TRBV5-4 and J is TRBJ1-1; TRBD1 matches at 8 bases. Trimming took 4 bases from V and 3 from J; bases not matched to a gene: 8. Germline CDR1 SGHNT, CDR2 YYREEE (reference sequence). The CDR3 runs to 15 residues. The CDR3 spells CASSPRNRGDTEAFF. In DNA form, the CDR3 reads TGTGCCAGCAGCCCTCGAAACAGGGGGGACACTGAAGCTTTCTTT.

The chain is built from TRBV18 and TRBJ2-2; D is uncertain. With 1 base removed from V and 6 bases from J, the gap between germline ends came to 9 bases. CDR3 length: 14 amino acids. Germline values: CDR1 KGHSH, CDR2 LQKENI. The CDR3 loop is CASSPLELAGELFF. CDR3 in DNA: TGTGCCAGCTCACCACTCGAGCTCGCCGGGGAGCTGTTTTTT.

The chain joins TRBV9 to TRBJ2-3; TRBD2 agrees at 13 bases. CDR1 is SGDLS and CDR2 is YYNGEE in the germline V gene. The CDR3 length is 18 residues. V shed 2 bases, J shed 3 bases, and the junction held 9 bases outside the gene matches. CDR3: CASSVAVTSGGATDTQYF. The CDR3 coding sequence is TGTGCCAGCAGCGTTGCAGTAACTAGCGGGGGGGCAACAGATACGCAGTATTTT.

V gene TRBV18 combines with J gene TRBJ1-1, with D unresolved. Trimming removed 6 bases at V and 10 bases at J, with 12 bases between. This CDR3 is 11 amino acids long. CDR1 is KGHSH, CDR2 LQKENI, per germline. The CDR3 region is CASSAEAGAFF. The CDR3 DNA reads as TGTGCCAGCTCGGCGGAGGCGGGAGCTTTCTTT.

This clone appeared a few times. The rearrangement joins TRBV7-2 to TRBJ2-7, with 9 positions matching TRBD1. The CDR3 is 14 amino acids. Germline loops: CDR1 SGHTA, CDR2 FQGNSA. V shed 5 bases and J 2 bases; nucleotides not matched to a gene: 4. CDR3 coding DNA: TGTGCCAGCAGCCGGACAGGGGAGGCCTACGAGCAGTACTTC. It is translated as CASSRTGEAYEQYF. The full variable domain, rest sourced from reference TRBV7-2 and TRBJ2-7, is GAGVSQSPSNKVTEKGKDVELRCDPISGHTALYWYRQSLGQGLEFLIYFQGNSAPDKSGLPSDRFSAERTGGSVSTLTIQRTQQEDSAVYLCASSRTGEAYEQYFGPGTRLTVT.